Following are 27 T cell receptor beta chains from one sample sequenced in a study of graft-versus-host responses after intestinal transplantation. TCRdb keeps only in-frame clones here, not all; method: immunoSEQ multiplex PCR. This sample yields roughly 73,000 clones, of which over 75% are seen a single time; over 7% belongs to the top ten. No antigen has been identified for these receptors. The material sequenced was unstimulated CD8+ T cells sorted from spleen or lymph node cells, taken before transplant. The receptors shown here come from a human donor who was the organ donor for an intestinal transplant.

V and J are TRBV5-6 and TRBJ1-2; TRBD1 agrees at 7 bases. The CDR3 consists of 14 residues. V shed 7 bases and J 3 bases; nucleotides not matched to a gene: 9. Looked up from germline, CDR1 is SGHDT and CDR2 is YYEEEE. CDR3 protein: CASAGTALDYGYTF. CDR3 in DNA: TGTGCCAGCGCCGGGACAGCCCTTGACTATGGCTACACCTTC.

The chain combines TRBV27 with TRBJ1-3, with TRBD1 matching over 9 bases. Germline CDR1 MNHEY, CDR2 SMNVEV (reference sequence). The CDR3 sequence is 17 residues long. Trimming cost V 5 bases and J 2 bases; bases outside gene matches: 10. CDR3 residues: CASSLYGGQGPGNTIYF. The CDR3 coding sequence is TGTGCCAGCAGTCTCTACGGGGGACAGGGACCTGGAAACACCATATATTTT.

This CDR3 is CASSSWIRIEESAGQYF. Here the CDR3 DNA reads TGTGCCAGCAGCTCTTGGATCCGGATCGAGGAGTCGGCAGGGCAGTACTTC. The rearrangement uses TRBV5-6 and TRBJ2-7; D gene uncertain. The germline gives CDR1 SGHDT, CDR2 YYEEEE. The CDR3 length is 17 residues. The germline V and J ends were trimmed by 3 bases and 9 bases, with 28 bases remaining between them.

The CDR3 here is CASSSFRDSPLHF. CDR3 nucleotide sequence: TGTGCCAGCAGCTCATTCAGGGATTCACCCCTCCACTTT. V and J are TRBV13 and TRBJ1-6, with D perhaps matching TRBD1 (5 bases). The CDR3 has 13 residues. Trimming left V 4 bases short and J 8 bases short, with 9 bases between. The germline V gene has CDR1 PRHDT and CDR2 FYEKMQ (reference sequence).

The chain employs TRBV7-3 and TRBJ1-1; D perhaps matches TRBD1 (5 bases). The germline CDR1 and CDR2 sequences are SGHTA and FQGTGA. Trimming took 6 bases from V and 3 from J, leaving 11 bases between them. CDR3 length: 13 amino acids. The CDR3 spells CASSLGGDTEAFF. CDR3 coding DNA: TGTGCCAGCAGTCTGGGGGGAGACACTGAAGCTTTCTTT.

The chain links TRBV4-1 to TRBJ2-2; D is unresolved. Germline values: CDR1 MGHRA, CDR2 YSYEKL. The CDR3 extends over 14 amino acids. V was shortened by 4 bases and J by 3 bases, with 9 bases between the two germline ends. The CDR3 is CASSRYFYTGELFF. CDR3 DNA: TGCGCCAGCAGCCGCTACTTCTACACCGGGGAGCTGTTTTTT.

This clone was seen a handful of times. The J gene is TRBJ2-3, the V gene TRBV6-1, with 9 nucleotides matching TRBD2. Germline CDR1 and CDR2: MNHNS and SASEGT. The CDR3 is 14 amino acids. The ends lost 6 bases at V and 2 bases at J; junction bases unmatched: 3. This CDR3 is CASSQRGDTDTQYF. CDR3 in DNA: TGTGCCAGCAGCCAGCGGGGGGACACAGATACGCAGTATTTT.

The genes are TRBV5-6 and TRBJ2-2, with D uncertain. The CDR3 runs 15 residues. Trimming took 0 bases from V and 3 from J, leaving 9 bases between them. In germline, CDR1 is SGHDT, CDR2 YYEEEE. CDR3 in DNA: TGTGCCAGCAGCTTGGAACAGACGGACACCGGGGAGCTGTTTTTT. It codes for CASSLEQTDTGELFF.

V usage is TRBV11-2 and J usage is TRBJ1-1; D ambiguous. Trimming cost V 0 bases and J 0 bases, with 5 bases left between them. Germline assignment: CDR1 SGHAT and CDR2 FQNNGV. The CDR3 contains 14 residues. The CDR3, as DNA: TGTGCCAGCAGCTTAGAGGCACTGAACACTGAAGCTTTCTTT. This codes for CASSLEALNTEAFF.

The CDR3 is CASSQDGLSTDTQYF. CDR3 bases: TGTGCCAGCAGCCAAGACGGGCTATCCACAGATACGCAGTATTTT. The genes are TRBV4-2 and TRBJ2-3, with no clear D. In germline, CDR1 is LGHNA, CDR2 YNFKEQ. V was cut by 0 bases and J by 2 bases, with 9 bases left in between. The CDR3 totals 15 residues.

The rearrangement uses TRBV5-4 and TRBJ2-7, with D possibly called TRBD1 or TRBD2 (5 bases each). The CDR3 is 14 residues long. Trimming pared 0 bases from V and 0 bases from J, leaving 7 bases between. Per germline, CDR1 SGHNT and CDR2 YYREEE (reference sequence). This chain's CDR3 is CASSLGGSSYEQYF. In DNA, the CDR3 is TGTGCCAGCAGCTTGGGGGGGAGCTCCTACGAGCAGTACTTC.

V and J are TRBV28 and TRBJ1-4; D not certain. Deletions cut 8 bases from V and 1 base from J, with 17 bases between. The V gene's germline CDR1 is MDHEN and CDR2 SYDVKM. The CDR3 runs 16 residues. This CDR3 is CASYPLIRETNEKLFF. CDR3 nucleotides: TGTGCCAGCTACCCATTAATCCGGGAAACTAATGAAAAACTGTTTTTT.

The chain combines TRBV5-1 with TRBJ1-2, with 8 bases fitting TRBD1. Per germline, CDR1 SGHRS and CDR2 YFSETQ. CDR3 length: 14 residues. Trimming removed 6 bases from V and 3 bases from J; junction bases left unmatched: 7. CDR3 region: CASTQPGGDYGYTF. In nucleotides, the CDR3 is TGCGCCAGCACCCAACCAGGGGGCGACTATGGCTACACCTTC. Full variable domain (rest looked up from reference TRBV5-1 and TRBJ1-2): KAGVTQTPRYLIKTRGQQVTLSCSPISGHRSVSWYQQTPGQGLQFLFEYFSETQRNKGNFPGRFSGRQFSNSRSEMNVSTLELGDSALYLCASTQPGGDYGYTFGSGTRLTVV.

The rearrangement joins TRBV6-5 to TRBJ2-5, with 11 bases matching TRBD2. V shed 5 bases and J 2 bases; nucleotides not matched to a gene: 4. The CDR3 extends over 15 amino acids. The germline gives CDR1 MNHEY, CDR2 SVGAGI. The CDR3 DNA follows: TGTGCCAGCAGTCGTAGCGGGGGGGTACAAGAGACCCAGTACTTC. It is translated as CASSRSGGVQETQYF.

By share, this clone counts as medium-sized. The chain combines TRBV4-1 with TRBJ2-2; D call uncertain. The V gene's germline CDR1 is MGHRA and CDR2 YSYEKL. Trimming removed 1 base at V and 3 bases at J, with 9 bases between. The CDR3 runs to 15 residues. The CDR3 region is CASSQGVTDTGELFF. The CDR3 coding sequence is TGCGCCAGCAGCCAAGGGGTTACGGACACCGGGGAGCTGTTTTTT.

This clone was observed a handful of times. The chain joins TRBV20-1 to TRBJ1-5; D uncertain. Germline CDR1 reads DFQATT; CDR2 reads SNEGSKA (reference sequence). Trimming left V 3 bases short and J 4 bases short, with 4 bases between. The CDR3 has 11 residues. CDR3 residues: CSASPNQPQHF. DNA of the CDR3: TGCAGTGCTAGCCCAAATCAGCCCCAGCATTTT.

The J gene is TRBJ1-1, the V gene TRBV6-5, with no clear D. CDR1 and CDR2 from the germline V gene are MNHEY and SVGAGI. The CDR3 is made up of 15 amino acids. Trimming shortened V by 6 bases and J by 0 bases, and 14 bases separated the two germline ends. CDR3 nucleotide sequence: TGTGCCAGCAGCCCTAGCTCAAACATGAACACTGAAGCTTTCTTT. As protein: CASSPSSNMNTEAFF.

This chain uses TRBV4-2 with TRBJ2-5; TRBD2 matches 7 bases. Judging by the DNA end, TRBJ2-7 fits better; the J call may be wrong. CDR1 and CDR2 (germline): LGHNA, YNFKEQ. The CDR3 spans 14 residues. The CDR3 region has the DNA TGTGCCAGCAGCCGTCCGGGGGACTACTACGAGCAGTACTTC. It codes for CASSRPGDYYEQYF.

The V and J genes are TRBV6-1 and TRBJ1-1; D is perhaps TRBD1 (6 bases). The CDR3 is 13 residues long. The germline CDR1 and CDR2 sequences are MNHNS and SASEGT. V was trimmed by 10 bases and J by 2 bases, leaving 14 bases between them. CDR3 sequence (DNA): TGTGCCACCACGGACAGTCTCAACACTGAAGCTTTCTTT. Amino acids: CATTDSLNTEAFF.

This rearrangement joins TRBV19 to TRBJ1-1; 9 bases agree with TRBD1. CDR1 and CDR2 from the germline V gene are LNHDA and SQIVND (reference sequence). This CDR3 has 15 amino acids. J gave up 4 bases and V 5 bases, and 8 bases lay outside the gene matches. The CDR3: CASSPGDRDITEAFF. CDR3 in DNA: TGTGCCAGTAGTCCTGGGGACAGGGATATCACTGAAGCTTTCTTT.

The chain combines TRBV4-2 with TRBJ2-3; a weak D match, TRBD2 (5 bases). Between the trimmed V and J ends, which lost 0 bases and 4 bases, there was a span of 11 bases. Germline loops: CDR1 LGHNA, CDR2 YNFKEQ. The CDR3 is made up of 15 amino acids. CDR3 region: CASSQEDFLSDTQYF. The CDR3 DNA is TGTGCCAGCAGCCAAGAGGACTTTTTATCAGATACGCAGTATTTT.

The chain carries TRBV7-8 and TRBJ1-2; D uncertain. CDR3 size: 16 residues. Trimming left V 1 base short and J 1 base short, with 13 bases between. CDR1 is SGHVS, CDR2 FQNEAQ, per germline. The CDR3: CASSLGSTTLNYGYTF. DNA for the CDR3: TGTGCCAGCAGCTTAGGATCGACCACCCTTAACTATGGCTACACCTTC. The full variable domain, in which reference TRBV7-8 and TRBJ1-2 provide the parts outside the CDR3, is GAGVSQSPRYKVAKRGQDVALRCDPISGHVSLFWYQQALGQGPEFLTYFQNEAQLDKSGLPSDRFFAERPEGSVSTLKIQRTQQEDSAVYLCASSLGSTTLNYGYTFGSGTRLTVV.

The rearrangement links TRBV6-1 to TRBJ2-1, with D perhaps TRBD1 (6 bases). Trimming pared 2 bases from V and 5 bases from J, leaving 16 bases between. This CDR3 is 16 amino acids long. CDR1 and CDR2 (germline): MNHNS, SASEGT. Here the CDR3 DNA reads TGTGCCAGCAGTGAATTAGTTGGGAGACAGGACAATGAGCAGTTCTTC. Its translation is CASSELVGRQDNEQFF.

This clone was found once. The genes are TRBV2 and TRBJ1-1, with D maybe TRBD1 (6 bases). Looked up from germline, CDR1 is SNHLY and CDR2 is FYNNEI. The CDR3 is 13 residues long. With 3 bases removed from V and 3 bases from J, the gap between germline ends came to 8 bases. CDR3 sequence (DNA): TGTGCCAGCAGTGAGCCAGGGGACACTGAAGCTTTCTTT. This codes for CASSEPGDTEAFF. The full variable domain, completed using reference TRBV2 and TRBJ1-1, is EPEVTQTPSHQVTQMGQEVILRCVPISNHLYFYWYRQILGQKVEFLVSFYNNEISEKSEIFDDQFSVERPDGSNFTLKIRSTKLEDSAMYFCASSEPGDTEAFFGQGTRLTVV.

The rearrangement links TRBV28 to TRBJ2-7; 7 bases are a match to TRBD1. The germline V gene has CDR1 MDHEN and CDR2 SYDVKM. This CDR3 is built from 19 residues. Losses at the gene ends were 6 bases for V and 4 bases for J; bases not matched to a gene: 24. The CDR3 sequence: CASSLARQGDYAASYEQYF. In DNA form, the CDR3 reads TGTGCCAGCAGCCTCGCTCGGCAGGGGGATTATGCCGCGTCGTACGAGCAGTACTTC.

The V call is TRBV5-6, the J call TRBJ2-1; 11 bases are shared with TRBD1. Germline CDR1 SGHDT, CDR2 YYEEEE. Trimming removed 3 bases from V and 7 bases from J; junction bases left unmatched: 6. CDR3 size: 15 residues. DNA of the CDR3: TGTGCCAGCAGCTGGGGACAGGGGGTTAGGAATGAGCAGTTCTTC. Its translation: CASSWGQGVRNEQFF. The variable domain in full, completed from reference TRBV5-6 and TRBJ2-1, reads DAGVTQSPTHLIKTRGQQVTLRCSPKSGHDTVSWYQQALGQGPQFIFQYYEEEERQRGNFPDRFSGHQFPNYSSELNVNALLLGDSALYLCASSWGQGVRNEQFFGPGTRLTVL.

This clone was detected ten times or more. CDR3 loop: CASSKEVPAGKRTDTQYF. CDR3 bases: TGTGCCAGCAGCAAAGAGGTCCCGGCGGGGAAACGCACAGATACGCAGTATTTT. The chain couples TRBV21-1 to TRBJ2-3; the D call of TRBD2 is as the table states it, not checked on the DNA. TRBV21-1 corresponds to a pseudogene. The CDR3 sequence is 18 residues long.